The T cell receptor (beta chain) described here comes from a study of T cell responses to AZD1222 COVID-19 vaccine (dated by TCRdb to about 2021). Background for the entire study: AZD1222 recipients given second doses at about 4 weeks or at about 12 weeks were pooled, since spike-specific TCR depth and breadth were not found to differ between the two schedules. A total of about 250 trial participants underwent TCR sequencing, of whom some 200 had received two doses of AZD1222 and about 25 had received two doses of the MenACWY control vaccine. Enrollment into the trials was organized by age into subgroups of 18-55, 56-69 and 70-plus years, and those subgroups contained roughly 150, 30 and 60 TCR-sequenced participants, respectively. Study-wide findings and limitations: Spike-specific TCR breadth and depth rose significantly after two AZD1222 doses compared with day 0 and with MenACWY recipients. Because no samples from the day 14 peak response were available, repertoires could be characterized only after the peak T cell response. Most participants were white British and females outnumbered males, and the authors suggested that clonal diversity may have been underestimated. In the small 56-69-year group, the increase in depth fell short of significance, most likely because of low power. Conclusions about previously exposed vaccinees were limited because only a handful of AZD1222 recipients were SARS-CoV-2 seropositive at baseline. Nearly half of unique spike-specific TCRs reportedly recognized epitopes outside regions mutated in the B.1.351 and B.1.1.7 variants. The whole spike protein was spanned by vaccine-associated CD4 TCRs, and dominant responses were seen in regions 160-218 and 743-854.

Reading the label with the study, this specimen's time point is: baseline before first vaccination. Samples from vaccinated people were obtained from the UK trials COV001 and COV002, which included a single-blind randomized controlled phase 2/3 trial of AZD1222 (ChAdOx1 nCoV-19) in healthy adults. For TCRbeta chain sequencing, PBMC samples from trial participants were taken at day 0 and at day 28 after the second dose. CDR1 and CDR2, looked up from the germline V gene (reference sequence), are SGHNT and YYREEE. Trimming costs V 2 bases and J 3 bases, and their ends lie 9 bases apart. Its CDR3 holds 13 amino acids, cysteine through phenylalanine. Here the CDR3 DNA is all that survives: 39 bases in frame from base 1. About this clone: Its cognate antigen has yet to be identified. Base quality data are lacking; no much larger clone is found one base away.

The CDR3 regions of human TCRbeta chains were analyzed by immunosequencing. The study's processing was this. TCRs in the repertoires were matched against a reference library of SARS-CoV-2-specific TCRs that had been generated with the MIRA antigen-specificity platform. Breadth meant the fraction of unique TCRs that were SARS-CoV-2-associated, whereas depth meant the fraction of total T cells that were SARS-CoV-2-associated. Using the MIRA data, every spike-specific TCR was mapped to the spike region that the TCR reacted to and assigned to either a CD4 or a CD8 class. Log10-transformed breadth and depth values were compared by one-way ANOVA with Sidak's multiple comparisons tests. TCRdb carries this immuneACCESS record with in-frame sequences only. Its versions omit some clonotypes, under half of them owing to an unresolved V gene in the studies checked, with the rest unexplained. The DNA was the basis for D and trimming; V, J and clone size are from that table. The table for this sample lists about 120,000 clones; around 82% of them were counted only once. Jointly, the top ten make up 5% to 7% of the sample.

The V and J genes are TRBV5-4 and TRBJ2-7; TRBD2 is a weak D gene call, 5 bases matching. This clonotype was sampled from an adult in good health. The sequences come from peripheral blood, collected on day 0 of AZD1222 vaccination. CDR3 reads: CASSLGGYYEQYF. At the DNA level, the sequence is TGTGCCAGCAGCTTAGGAGGTTACTACGAGCAGTACTTC.